The rows below give T cell receptor beta chains drawn from one sample of a study of blood T cell repertoires in COVID-19. Profiled with immunoSEQ multiplex PCR; TCRdb holds only in-frame clones, not every one. The sample carries some 150,000 clones, roughly 90% recorded once. Sequenced: peripheral blood. All receptors derive from a woman aged 50 to 60 with acute or convalescent COVID-19. Both conserved end residues are part of each CDR3. A D gene is named only where the DNA matches it firmly. The size field is filled for only some rows; it gives once, few, many or a size class.

clone_size | j_call | d_call | v_call | cdr3_nt | cdr3_aa
. | TRBJ2-7 | TRBD1 | TRBV27 | TGTGCCAGCAGTCTTATTGGGGACAGGGGGCCTTCCTACGAGCAGTACTTC | CASSLIGDRGPSYEQYF
. | TRBJ1-5 | . | TRBV5-1 | TGCGCCAGCAGCTTGGGCGGGGACCAGCCCCAGCATTTT | CASSLGGDQPQHF
. | TRBJ2-7 | TRBD2 | TRBV5-1 | TGCGCCAGCAGCTTTGGAGGGAGGGCCGGAGAGCAGTACTTC | CASSFGGRAGEQYF
. | TRBJ2-7 | TRBD1 | TRBV24-1 | TGTGCCACCAGTGATCCGGGACAGCCTTACGAGCAGTACTTC | CATSDPGQPYEQYF
few | TRBJ2-7 | TRBD2 | TRBV6-2/TRBV6-3 | TGTGCCAGCAGTCCCCATCGTCCGGGACTACAATACGAGCAGTACTTC | CASSPHRPGLQYEQYF
. | TRBJ1-4 | . | TRBV21-1 | TGTGCCAGCAGCAAAGGGGATATAGTCAGGAGGGAAAAACTGTTTTTT | CASSKGDIVRREKLFF
. | TRBJ2-7 | . | TRBV11-2 | TGTGCCAGCAGCTCCAGGGGCCCCTACGAGCAGTACTTC | CASSSRGPYEQYF
. | TRBJ2-1 | TRBD2 | TRBV3-1/TRBV3-2 | TGTGCCAGCAGCCAAGATTGGGCTAGCGGGAGTGGTGAGCAGTTCTTC | CASSQDWASGSGEQFF
. | TRBJ1-2 | TRBD1 | TRBV4-1 | TGCGCCAGCAGCCAAGATGACAACAGGGGAGGTGGCTACACCTTC | CASSQDDNRGGGYTF
. | TRBJ2-1 | . | TRBV9 | TGTGCCAGCAGACCAGGAGGGGGGGAACACTACAATGAGCAGTTCTTC | CASRPGGGEHYNEQFF
. | TRBJ2-7 | TRBD1 | TRBV15 | TGTGCCACCAGCAGAGGGGACAGGGGATCGGGCGAGCAGTACTTC | CATSRGDRGSGEQYF
. | TRBJ2-5 | . | TRBV28 | TGTGCCAGCACCAGGGGAACAGGGAGAGAGACCCAGTACTTC | CASTRGTGRETQYF
. | TRBJ2-2 | TRBD2 | TRBV20-1 | TGCAGTGCTAGTAGCGGGGGCGACACCGGGGAGCTGTTTTTT | CSASSGGDTGELFF
. | TRBJ1-1 | TRBD1 | TRBV19 | TGTGCCAGTAACAGACAGGGCGGGTTGATGGCTTTCTTT | CASNRQGGLMAFF
. | TRBJ2-1 | TRBD1 | TRBV24-1 | TGTGCCACCAACGGACAGGGATACAATGAGCAGTTCTTC | CATNGQGYNEQFF
. | TRBJ1-1 | TRBD1 | TRBV11-2 | TGTGCCAGCAGCCCCTGGACAGGGGCCGGGAACACTGAAGCTTTCTTT | CASSPWTGAGNTEAFF
. | TRBJ1-1 | . | TRBV19 | TGTGCCAGTAGTGGCAGGGAATGGACTGAAGCTTTCTTT | CASSGREWTEAFF
. | TRBJ2-5 | . | TRBV21-1 | TGTGCCAGCAGCAAGTTGGGCCCACCCCGGCGCTGGGAGACCCAGTACTTC | CASSKLGPPRRWETQYF
. | TRBJ1-1 | . | TRBV19 | TGTGCCAGTAGTCCTCTACAGGGACGTAAGAACACTGAAGCTTTCTTT | CASSPLQGRKNTEAFF
. | TRBJ2-1 | . | TRBV7-9 | TGTGCCAGCAGCTTAGCCATTAATGAGCAGTTCTTC | CASSLAINEQFF
. | TRBJ2-3 | . | TRBV27 | TGTGCCAGCAGTTTATGGATAGCGGCAGATACGCAGTATTTT | CASSLWIAADTQYF
. | TRBJ1-2 | TRBD1 | TRBV7-8 | TGTGCCAGCAGGATGACAGGGATGGGCTCAGGGATTAATGGCTACACCTTC | CASRMTGMGSGINGYTF
. | TRBJ1-2 | . | TRBV6-6 | TGTGCCAGCAGTAACCTGAAAGGACACGAGACTCTAACATTCATCTTC | CASSNLKGHETLTFIF
. | TRBJ2-7 | TRBD1 | TRBV19 | TGTGCCACTTGGACAGGTTACGAGCAGTACTTC | CATWTGYEQYF
. | TRBJ2-2 | . | TRBV2 | TGTGCCAGCAGCGCCCTGGGGGCGCTCGGCGGGGAGCTGTTTTTT | CASSALGALGGELFF
. | TRBJ1-5 | . | TRBV19 | TGTGCCAGTAGTATTTTGAGTAAGCCCCAGCATTTT | CASSILSKPQHF
. | TRBJ2-5 | TRBD1 | TRBV7-9 | TGTGCCAGCAGCTCATCGACAGGGAGCCCAACGAAGACCCAGTACTTC | CASSSSTGSPTKTQYF
. | TRBJ2-3 | TRBD2 | TRBV5-1 | TGCGCCAGCAGCTTGGAACTAGCGGGCACAGATACGCAGTATTTT | CASSLELAGTDTQYF
. | TRBJ2-3 | TRBD2 | TRBV30 | TGTGCCTGGAGTAATGGACTAGCAGCAGATACGCAGTATTTT | CAWSNGLAADTQYF
. | TRBJ2-1 | . | TRBV20-1 | TGCAGTGCTAGTGGTAGCGTTCGAAGCTCCTACAATGAGCAGTTCTTC | CSASGSVRSSYNEQFF
. | TRBJ2-7 | . | TRBV19 | TGTGCCAGTAGTATAGTCGACACCTACGAGCAGTACTTC | CASSIVDTYEQYF
. | TRBJ1-6 | TRBD1 | TRBV5-8 | TGTGCCAGCAGCCCGACAGGGGGCTATTCACCCCTCCACTTT | CASSPTGGYSPLHF
. | TRBJ1-5 | . | TRBV5-1 | TGCGCCAGCAGCTTGACAGGGAATAGCAATCAGCCCCAGCATTTT | CASSLTGNSNQPQHF
once | TRBJ1-1 | . | TRBV3-1/TRBV3-2 | TGTGCCAGCAGGATGGCGGGACGGATGAACACTGAAGCTTTCTTT | CASRMAGRMNTEAFF
. | TRBJ2-2 | . | TRBV3-1/TRBV3-2 | TGTGCCAGCAGCCAAGGTTCTCCCGGGGAGCTGTTTTTT | CASSQGSPGELFF
few | TRBJ1-1 | . | TRBV21-1 | TGTGCCAGCAGCACGCGACAGGGACACAGGAACACTGAAGCTTTCTTT | CASSTRQGHRNTEAFF
. | TRBJ2-7 | TRBD1 | TRBV7-7 | TGTGCCAGCAGCTTAGCCAAGGGCGAGGGACAGGGGTCCTACGAGCAGTACTTC | CASSLAKGEGQGSYEQYF
. | TRBJ2-7 | TRBD2 | TRBV20-1 | TGCAGTGCTAGTAAGACTAGCGGGAGTCTCTACGAGCAGTACTTC | CSASKTSGSLYEQYF
. | TRBJ1-1 | . | TRBV19 | TGTGCCAGTAGTATAGGACAGGTTACTGAAGCTTTCTTT | CASSIGQVTEAFF
. | TRBJ2-7 | TRBD2 | TRBV5-6 | TGTGCCAGCAGCCGCCTCGGGCTAGCGGGAGGGTTCTACGAGCAGTACTTC | CASSRLGLAGGFYEQYF
once | TRBJ2-3 | . | TRBV10-1 | TGCGCCAGCAGTGGGGGGGAACACACAGATACGCAGTATTTT | CASSGGEHTDTQYF
few | TRBJ2-1 | TRBD2 | TRBV6-4 | TGTGCCAGCTCTGAGGGAGGGAGCTCCTACAATGAGCAGTTCTTC | CASSEGGSSYNEQFF
. | TRBJ2-1 | . | TRBV11-2 | TGTGCCAGCAGCCGTACTAGAGATGAGCAGTTCTTC | CASSRTRDEQFF
. | TRBJ2-7 | TRBD2 | TRBV27 | TGTGCCAGCAGCCAGGGACTAGCGGGGTTTCCAGCCGAGCAGTACTTC | CASSQGLAGFPAEQYF
. | TRBJ1-4 | . | TRBV9 | TGTGCCAGCAGCCCCCGGGGGGATGCAACTAATGAAAAACTGTTTTTT | CASSPRGDATNEKLFF
. | TRBJ1-1 | . | TRBV28 | TGTGCCAGCAGTGGGCATCAGGGGTTTACTGAAGCTTTCTTT | CASSGHQGFTEAFF
. | TRBJ2-1 | . | TRBV7-9 | TGTGCCAGCAGCCCTAGCGTCCATGAGCAGTTCTTC | CASSPSVHEQFF
. | TRBJ2-1 | . | TRBV5-5 | TGTGCCAGCAGCTCTCGACAGAGCTCCTACAATGAGCAGTTCTTC | CASSSRQSSYNEQFF
. | TRBJ1-1 | . | TRBV5-1 | TGCGCCAGCAGCTTGCACAGGGATGCTGAAGCTTTCTTT | CASSLHRDAEAFF
. | TRBJ1-2 | TRBD1 | TRBV19 | TGTGCCAGTGGACAGGGGGGTGGCTACACCTTC | CASGQGGGYTF
. | TRBJ2-1 | . | TRBV29-1 | TGCAGCGTTGAAGATTATAAGGGGCGAAATTACAATGAGCAGTTCTTC | CSVEDYKGRNYNEQFF